This T cell receptor beta chain appears in the sequencing data of a study of T cell responses to AZD1222 COVID-19 vaccine. Assay: immunoSEQ multiplex PCR; the TCRdb copy retains only in-frame clones and omits some. The table has over 100,000 clones, about 85% seen once. The CDR3 extends over 14 amino acids. V lost 5 bases to trimming and J lost 0 bases, with 8 bases between them. Per germline, CDR1 SGHAT and CDR2 FQNNGV. Of note for this clone: Its target is not known.

The study, taken as a whole, reports: The number of AZD1222 recipients seropositive at baseline was only six. Among vaccine-associated CD4 TCRs, coverage spanned spike, with dominance at 160-218 and 743-854. In all cases, repertoires were sampled only after the peak T cell response. Clonal diversity was possibly underestimated, and white British individuals and females predominated among donors.

This sequence originates from an adult who received the AZD1222 COVID-19 vaccine. The sequenced sample was peripheral blood, obtained 28 days after the second AZD1222 dose. The rearrangement uses TRBV11-2 and TRBJ1-3; D not certain. In DNA, the CDR3 is TGTGCCAGCAGCCCCGGACCCTCTGGAAACACCATATATTTT. It translates to CASSPGPSGNTIYF.